This T cell receptor beta chain was recovered during a study of cytomegalovirus exposure and HLA in healthy donors. The PCR contained 60 Vbeta and 13 Jbeta primers. Libraries were prepared by immunoSEQ multiplex PCR; TCRdb keeps only in-frame clonotypes and omits some of them. Here the sample spans about 84,000 clones, more than 70% being singletons. The sequence was collected from a male donor in good health and CMV-seropositive. Specimen: PBMCs.

The chain's CDR3 is CASTPWGDNSPLHF. The CDR3 nucleotides read TGTGCCAGCACCCCGTGGGGGGATAATTCACCCCTCCACTTT. The chain has TRBV11-2 and TRBJ1-6, with TRBD1 as a possible D gene (5 bases). The CDR3 is 14 residues long. Germline CDR1 reads SGHAT; CDR2 reads FQNNGV. Trimming shortened V by 7 bases and J by 5 bases, and 12 bases separated the two germline ends. The full variable domain, with the rest looked up from reference TRBV11-2 and TRBJ1-6, is EAGVAQSPRYKIIEKRQSVAFWCNPISGHATLYWYQQILGQGPKLLIQFQNNGVVDDSQLPKDRFSAERLKGVDSTLKIQPAKLEDSAVYLCASTPWGDNSPLHFGNGTRLTVT.